This is a list of T cell receptor beta chains from one sample in a study of T cells in Graves' hyperthyroidism and ophthalmopathy. From the multiplex PCR reads, TCRdb called clonotypes with MiXCR, one entry per CDR3 protein. The repertoire includes under 350,000 distinct CDR3 sequences, 15% to 20% of them detected once, and around 58% sits in the top ten. The sample was blood. The receptors shown here come from a woman aged 60-75 years with Graves' ophthalmopathy. Each CDR3 is given with its conserved first and last residue. D genes are given only for firm matches. The size of a clone is reported for some rows only, either as once, few or many, or as a class for expanded clones.

v_gene	d_gene	abundance	j_gene	CDR3aa	CDR3nt
TRBV6-1	TRBD1	many	TRBJ1-1	CASGDRGTTEAFF	TGTGCCAGCGGGGACAGGGGCACCACTGAAGCTTTCTTT
TRBV5-6	NA	many	TRBJ1-2	CASSREHGQTLDMVGYTF	TGTGCCAGCAGCAGGGAGCATGGACAGACCTTAGATATGGTGGGCTACACCTTC
TRBV7-2	NA	many	TRBJ1-5	CASSLNLVRPQHF	TGTGCCAGCAGCTTAAACCTGGTTCGGCCCCAGCATTTT
TRBV7-8	TRBD1	many	TRBJ1-2	CASSQGGADYGYTF	TGTGCCAGCAGCCAAGGGGGCGCGGACTATGGCTACACCTTC
TRBV11-2	TRBD1	many	TRBJ2-7	CASSGMWTGGGYEQYF	TGTGCCAGCAGCGGGATGTGGACAGGGGGAGGCTACGAGCAGTACTTC
TRBV11-2	TRBD1	many	TRBJ1-1	CASSLVMGQPNTEAFF	TGTGCCAGCAGCTTAGTTATGGGACAGCCGAACACTGAAGCTTTCTTT
TRBV7-2	TRBD2	NA	TRBJ2-2	CASSFSGKDTGELFF	TGTGCCAGCAGCTTTAGCGGGAAAGACACCGGGGAGCTGTTTTTT
TRBV28	NA	many	TRBJ2-7	CASSWGGNYEQYF	TGTGCCAGCAGCTGGGGCGGCAACTACGAGCAGTACTTC
TRBV10-3	NA	many	TRBJ1-6	CAISESINSPLHF	TGTGCCATCAGTGAGTCGATTAATTCACCCCTCCACTTT
TRBV6-2/TRBV6-3	NA	many	TRBJ1-3	CASRRVAGNTIYF	TGTGCCAGCAGAAGAGTGGCTGGAAACACCATATATTTT
TRBV7-6	NA	NA	TRBJ1-6	CASSLGVYGSPLHF	TGTGCCAGCAGCTTAGGGGTGTATGGATCACCCCTCCACTTT
TRBV7-2	NA	many	TRBJ1-2	CASSPRTRSYGYTF	TGTGCCAGCAGCCCACGGACGCGATCCTATGGCTACACCTTC
TRBV6-1	NA	NA	TRBJ1-2	CASSDRIGGFYGYTF	TGTGCCAGCAGTGACCGGATTGGGGGTTTCTATGGCTACACCTTC
TRBV9	NA	few	TRBJ1-6	CASSATTYNSPLHF	TGTGCCAGCAGCGCTACAACCTATAATTCACCCCTCCACTTT
TRBV5-1	TRBD1	few	TRBJ2-7	CASSAGQGIYEQYF	TGCGCCAGCAGCGCCGGACAGGGTATCTACGAGCAGTACTTC
TRBV12-3/TRBV12-4	NA	NA	TRBJ1-1	CASSLLGWNTEAFF	TGTGCCAGCAGTTTGTTAGGATGGAACACTGAAGCTTTCTTT
TRBV20-1	TRBD2	few	TRBJ2-3	CSAPPSGGITDTQYF	TGCAGTGCTCCCCCTAGCGGGGGGATAACAGATACGCAGTATTTT
TRBV28	NA	NA	TRBJ2-1	CASSFTPTEQFF	TGTGCCAGCAGCTTTACTCCCACCGAGCAGTTCTTC
TRBV5-1	TRBD1	many	TRBJ2-6	CASSLTGGSSGANVLTF	TGCGCCAGCAGCTTGACAGGGGGAAGCTCTGGGGCCAACGTCCTGACTTTC
TRBV27	TRBD1	many	TRBJ2-7	CASRLTGNIYEQYF	TGTGCCAGCAGGCTGACAGGGAATATCTACGAGCAGTACTTC
TRBV6-2/TRBV6-3	TRBD1	NA	TRBJ1-2	CASSFTGGANYGYTF	TGTGCCAGCAGTTTTACAGGGGGCGCAAACTATGGCTACACCTTC
TRBV10-2	NA	NA	TRBJ2-7	CASSGRFTYEQYF	TGCGCCAGCAGCGGACGGTTCACCTACGAGCAGTACTTC
TRBV28	TRBD1	many	TRBJ2-1	CASSFFLRKIGQGLLNEQFF	TGTGCCAGCAGTTTCTTTCTTCGAAAAATCGGACAGGGGTTGTTGAATGAGCAGTTCTTC
TRBV27	TRBD1	many	TRBJ2-7	CASSLSTGTASYEQYF	TGTGCCAGCAGTTTGTCCACCGGGACAGCTTCCTACGAGCAGTACTTC
TRBV15	TRBD1	few	TRBJ1-1	CATSTGTGNTEAFF	TGTGCCACCAGCACGGGGACAGGGAACACTGAAGCTTTCTTT
TRBV28	NA	few	TRBJ2-7	CASSNVARTYEQYF	TGTGCCAGCAGTAACGTGGCCAGGACCTACGAGCAGTACTTC
TRBV7-3	NA	few	TRBJ2-3	CASSLTGGLTDTQYF	TGTGCCAGCAGCTTAACCGGTGGACTGACAGATACGCAGTATTTT
TRBV4-2	TRBD2	NA	TRBJ2-7	CASSQVSAGDPYEQYF	TGTGCCAGCAGCCAAGTGAGTGCGGGGGATCCGTACGAGCAGTACTTC
TRBV27	NA	few	TRBJ1-1	CASSLAGRGYTEAFF	TGTGCCAGCAGTTTGGCAGGGAGGGGGTACACTGAAGCTTTCTTT
TRBV7-2	TRBD1	many	TRBJ1-2	CASSLSSGTAYGYTF	TGTGCCAGCAGCTTAAGTTCTGGGACAGCCTATGGCTACACCTTC
TRBV2	NA	NA	TRBJ1-1	CASGLGRQNTEAFF	TGTGCCAGCGGACTGGGACGGCAGAACACTGAAGCTTTCTTT
TRBV5-4	NA	few	TRBJ2-6	CASSHSRRDVSGANVLTF	TGTGCCAGCAGCCACTCCCGGCGGGACGTCTCTGGGGCCAACGTCCTGACTTTC
TRBV29-1	NA	NA	TRBJ1-4	CSVGGGREKLFF	TGCAGCGTGGGGGGGGGGCGAGAAAAACTGTTTTTT
TRBV28	TRBD1	many	TRBJ2-7	CASRPGQNYEQYF	TGTGCCAGCAGACCGGGACAGAACTACGAGCAGTACTTC
TRBV19	TRBD2	many	TRBJ2-1	CASTGRRSSGTSGRLSYNEQFF	TGTGCCAGCACAGGACGTCGTTCAAGCGGGACTAGCGGGAGACTCTCCTACAATGAGCAGTTCTTC
TRBV9	NA	NA	TRBJ2-3	CASSVTGTTGTDTQYF	TGTGCCAGCAGCGTGACAGGGACTACGGGGACAGATACGCAGTATTTT
TRBV2	TRBD2	many	TRBJ2-1	CASSGSGSSYNEQFF	TGTGCCAGCAGTGGTAGCGGGTCCTCCTACAATGAGCAGTTCTTC
TRBV15	TRBD2	NA	TRBJ2-3	CATSRGLAGRRDTQYF	TGTGCCACCAGCAGAGGTCTAGCGGGGCGCAGGGATACGCAGTATTTT
TRBV12-3/TRBV12-4	TRBD1	many	TRBJ2-7	CASSVRDRGHEQYF	TGTGCCAGCAGTGTCCGGGACAGGGGTCACGAGCAGTACTTC
TRBV5-1	NA	few	TRBJ2-3	CASALPAKPDTQYF	TGCGCCAGCGCCCTACCCGCCAAGCCAGATACGCAGTATTTT
TRBV7-3	NA	many	TRBJ2-1	CASSLMAGDDNEQFF	TGTGCCAGCAGCTTAATGGCGGGCGACGACAATGAGCAGTTCTTC
TRBV24-1	NA	many	TRBJ1-6	CATSDPGDRSNSPLHF	TGTGCCACCAGTGATCCCGGTGACAGGAGTAATTCACCCCTCCACTTT
TRBV5-6	TRBD1	NA	TRBJ1-1	CASRLAGGSVNTEAFF	TGTGCCAGCAGATTGGCAGGGGGCAGTGTGAACACTGAAGCTTTCTTT
TRBV28	TRBD1	many	TRBJ1-5	CASSFTGAGNQPQHF	TGTGCCAGCAGTTTTACAGGGGCGGGGAATCAGCCCCAGCATTTT